The present T cell receptor (beta chain) was sequenced within a study of cytomegalovirus exposure and HLA in healthy donors. Trimming shortened V by 1 base and J by 5 bases, and 23 bases separated the two germline ends. Germline-derived CDR1 and CDR2 are MGHRA and YSYEKL. The CDR3 runs to 18 residues. Researchers ran the PCR with 60 Vbeta and 13 Jbeta primers. The method was immunoSEQ multiplex PCR; TCRdb's version includes in-frame clones alone and lacks a portion of them. There are tens of thousands of clones in the sample; 72% occur only once, and around 10% lies in the top ten. In regard to this clone: Antigen unknown.

Study conclusions and caveats: On later analysis, the bulk of CMV-associated TCR beta chains appeared to be HLA-restricted. Among TCR beta chains of equal frequency, HLA-associated ones were more clonally expanded in a later analysis. Relative to the roughly 690-donor mean, N-insertions were reportedly fewer in an Asian-associated ancestry cluster in a later analysis. Associated with cytomegalovirus, according to the listing, were 150 to 200 TCR beta chains.

This clonotype was sampled from a woman in her thirties or forties in good health and CMV-seropositive. The chain couples TRBV4-1 to TRBJ2-5; tentatively, D is TRBD2 (5 bases). The sequenced sample consisted of PBMCs. CDR3 sequence: CASSQGLVWAGSRETQYF. The DNA for the CDR3 is TGCGCCAGCAGCCAAGGGTTGGTCTGGGCGGGTTCTAGGGAGACCCAGTACTTC.